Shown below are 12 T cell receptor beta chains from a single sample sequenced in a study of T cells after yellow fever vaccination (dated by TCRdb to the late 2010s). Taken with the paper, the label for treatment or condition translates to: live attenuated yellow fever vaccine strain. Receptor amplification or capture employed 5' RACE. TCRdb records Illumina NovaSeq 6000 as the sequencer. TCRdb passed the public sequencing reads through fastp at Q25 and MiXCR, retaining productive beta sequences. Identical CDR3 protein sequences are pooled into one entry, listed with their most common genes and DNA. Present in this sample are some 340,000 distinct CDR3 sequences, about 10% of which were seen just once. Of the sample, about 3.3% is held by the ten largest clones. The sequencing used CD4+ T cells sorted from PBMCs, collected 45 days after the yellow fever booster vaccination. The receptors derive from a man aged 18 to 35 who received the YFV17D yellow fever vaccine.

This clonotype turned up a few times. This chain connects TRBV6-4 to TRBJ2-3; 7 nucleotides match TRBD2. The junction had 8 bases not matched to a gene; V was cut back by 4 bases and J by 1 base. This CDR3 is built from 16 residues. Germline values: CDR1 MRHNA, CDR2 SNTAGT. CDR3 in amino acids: CASSVSGAGGTDTQYF. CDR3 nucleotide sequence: TGTGCCAGCAGTGTAAGCGGGGCGGGAGGCACAGATACGCAGTATTTT.

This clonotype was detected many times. This CDR3 is CASSQDEGTGSPEKLFF. In DNA form, the CDR3 reads TGTGCCAGCAGCCAAGACGAGGGGACAGGAAGTCCTGAAAAACTGTTTTTT. The rearrangement links TRBV4-2 to TRBJ1-4; 8 bases match TRBD1. Germline V gene data show CDR1 as LGHNA and CDR2 as YNFKEQ. The CDR3 has 17 amino acids. The V and J ends lost 0 bases and 7 bases, in that order; junction bases with no gene match: 10.

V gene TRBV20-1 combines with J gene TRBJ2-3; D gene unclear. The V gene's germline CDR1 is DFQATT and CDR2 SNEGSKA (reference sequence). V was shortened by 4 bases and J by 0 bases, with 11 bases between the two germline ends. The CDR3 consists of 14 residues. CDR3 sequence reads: CSAKGTTSTDTQYF. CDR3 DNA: TGCAGTGCTAAGGGAACTACTAGCACAGATACGCAGTATTTT.

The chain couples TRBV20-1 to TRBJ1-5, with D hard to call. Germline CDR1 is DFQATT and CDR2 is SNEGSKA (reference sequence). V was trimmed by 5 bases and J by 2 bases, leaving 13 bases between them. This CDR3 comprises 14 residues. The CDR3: CSASDPAGNQPQHF. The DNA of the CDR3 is TGCAGTGCTTCCGATCCAGCAGGCAATCAGCCCCAGCATTTT.

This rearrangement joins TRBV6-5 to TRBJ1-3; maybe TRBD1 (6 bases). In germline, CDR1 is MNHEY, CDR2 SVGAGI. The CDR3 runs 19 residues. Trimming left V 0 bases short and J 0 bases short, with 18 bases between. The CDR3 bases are TGTGCCAGCAGTTACTCGATGGGACAAGGATCCTCCTCTGGAAACACCATATATTTT. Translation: CASSYSMGQGSSSGNTIYF.

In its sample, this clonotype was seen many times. This CDR3 is CASSSGPYEQYF. The DNA of the CDR3 is TGTGCCAGCAGCTCGGGGCCCTACGAGCAGTACTTC. This chain links TRBV7-9 with TRBJ2-7; tentatively, D is TRBD1 or TRBD2 (5 bases each). Germline CDR1 is SEHNR and CDR2 is FQNEAQ (reference sequence). V lost 4 bases and J lost 2, with 6 bases in between. The CDR3 totals 12 residues.

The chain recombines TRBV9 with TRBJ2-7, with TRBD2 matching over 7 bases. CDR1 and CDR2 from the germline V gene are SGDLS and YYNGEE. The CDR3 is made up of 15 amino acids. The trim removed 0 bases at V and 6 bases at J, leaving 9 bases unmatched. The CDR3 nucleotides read TGTGCCAGCAGCGTAGATTTGGGGAGGGACTCCGAGCAGTACTTC. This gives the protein CASSVDLGRDSEQYF. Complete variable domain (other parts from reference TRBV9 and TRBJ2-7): DSGVTQTPKHLITATGQRVTLRCSPRSGDLSVYWYQQSLDQGLQFLIQYYNGEERAKGNILERFSAQQFPDLHSELNLSSLELGDSALYFCASSVDLGRDSEQYFGPGTRLTVT.

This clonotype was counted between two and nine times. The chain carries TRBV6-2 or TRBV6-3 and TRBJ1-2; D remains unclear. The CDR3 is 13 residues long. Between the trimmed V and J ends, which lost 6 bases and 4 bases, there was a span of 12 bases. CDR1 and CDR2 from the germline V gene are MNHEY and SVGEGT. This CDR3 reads CASSHDTSYGYTF. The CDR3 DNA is TGTGCCAGCAGCCACGACACAAGCTATGGCTACACCTTC.

The CDR3 region has the DNA TGTGCCAGCAGCTTGGCTCCGTTCAGGGCGGCTAATGAAAAACTGTTTTTT. Translating it yields CASSLAPFRAANEKLFF. V is TRBV5-6 and J is TRBJ1-4, with a possible D match to TRBD1 (5 bases). Germline assignment: CDR1 SGHDT and CDR2 YYEEEE. Trimming took off 0 bases at V and 3 bases at J, with 15 bases between the two ends. This CDR3 has 17 residues.

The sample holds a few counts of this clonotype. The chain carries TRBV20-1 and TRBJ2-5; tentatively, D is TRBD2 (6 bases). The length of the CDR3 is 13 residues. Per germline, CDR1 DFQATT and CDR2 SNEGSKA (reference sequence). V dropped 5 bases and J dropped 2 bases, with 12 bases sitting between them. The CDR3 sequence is CSAGEVGQETQYF. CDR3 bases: TGCAGTGCTGGGGAGGTGGGGCAAGAGACCCAGTACTTC.

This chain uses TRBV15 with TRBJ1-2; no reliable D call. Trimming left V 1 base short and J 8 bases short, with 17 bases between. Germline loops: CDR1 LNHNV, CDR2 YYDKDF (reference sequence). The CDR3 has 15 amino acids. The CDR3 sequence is CATSRVFGEEGGYTF. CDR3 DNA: TGTGCCACCAGCAGAGTCTTTGGGGAGGAGGGAGGCTACACCTTC.

CDR3 nucleotides: TGTGCCAGCAGCAGCCCCGCGCGCGCAGATACGCAGTATTTT. Translated: CASSSPARADTQYF. The chain links TRBV6-6 to TRBJ2-3; D is ambiguous. The V and J ends lost 6 bases and 4 bases respectively, with 14 bases between them. The CDR3 is 14 amino acids. Per germline, CDR1 MNHNY and CDR2 SVGAGI (reference sequence).